The 28 T cell receptor beta chains presented below share a single source sample, sequenced in a study of tumor-infiltrating lymphocytes in oesophageal squamous cell carcinoma. TCRdb redid the calling of the PCR reads with MiXCR, one entry per CDR3 protein. The sample carries about 19,000 distinct CDR3 sequences, just over 40% recorded once. The specimen was normal esophageal tissue next to the tumor. Every receptor here comes from a male donor with esophageal squamous cell carcinoma.

The rearrangement joins TRBV7-6 to TRBJ2-1; D assignment may be TRBD1 or TRBD2 (6 bases each). V lost 5 bases and J 10 bases, leaving 18 bases between the germline ends. There are 14 residues in the CDR3. CDR1 and CDR2 (germline): SGHVS, FNYEAQ. The CDR3 DNA sequence: TGTGCCAGCAGCCCGAATCGAGGGGGGACGGAGCAGTTCTTC. Translated: CASSPNRGGTEQFF.

V is TRBV7-9 and J is TRBJ2-7, with 7 bases that match TRBD1. CDR3 size: 15 residues. V shed 5 bases, J shed 0 bases, and the junction held 7 bases outside the gene matches. Germline CDR1 and CDR2: SEHNR and FQNEAQ (reference sequence). DNA for the CDR3: TGTGCCAGCAGCCCCTACAGGGGAACCTCCTACGAGCAGTACTTC. It yields the protein CASSPYRGTSYEQYF.

This clonotype was recorded at least ten times. This may be a read error, as it is one base from a much larger clone. The genes are TRBV6-1 and TRBJ2-5, with D possibly TRBD1 on 6 matching bases. Trimming pared 6 bases from V and 11 bases from J, leaving 25 bases between. The CDR3 runs 15 residues. CDR1 and CDR2 (germline): MNHNS, SASEGT. This chain's CDR3 is CASRVQGTTYNEQYF. DNA for the CDR3: TGTGCCAGCAGGGTACAGGGAACGACTTACAATGAGCAGTACTTC.

The J gene is TRBJ2-6, the V gene TRBV7-2, with a weak D call TRBD1 (5 bases). The J call may be mistaken, given a closer DNA end match to TRBJ2-7. The CDR3 runs to 14 residues. Per the germline V gene, CDR1 is SGHTA and CDR2 is FQGNSA. CDR3 coding DNA: TGTGCCAGCAGCTCATACAGGAGACACTACGAGCAGTACTTC. It codes for CASSSYRRHYEQYF.

This clonotype appeared a single time. This rearrangement joins TRBV6-1 to TRBJ1-2; 9 bases agree with TRBD1. Per the germline V gene, CDR1 is MNHNS and CDR2 is SASEGT. Trimming removed 3 bases from V and 4 bases from J; junction bases left unmatched: 3. This CDR3 region has 14 residues. CDR3 residues: CASSDPTGGYGYTF. Here the CDR3 DNA reads TGTGCCAGCAGTGACCCGACAGGGGGCTATGGCTACACCTTC.

The sample holds many counts of this clonotype. This may stem from a read error, because a much larger clone lies one nucleotide away. The chain joins TRBV6-1 to TRBJ2-7; TRBD2 matches 11 bases. The CDR3 length is 13 residues. With 8 bases clipped from V and 7 bases from J, the junction kept 7 bases outside the gene matches. Germline loops: CDR1 MNHNS, CDR2 SASEGT. CDR3 DNA sequence: TGTGCCAGCGGGACTAGCGGTTACAATGAGCAGTACTTC. Amino acid sequence: CASGTSGYNEQYF.

This clonotype has a handful of counts. Given a much more abundant clone one base away, this may be a read error. This sequence joins TRBV11-1 and TRBJ2-5; no firm D call. The germline V and J ends were trimmed by 5 bases and 11 bases, with 12 bases remaining between them. The CDR3 covers 11 residues. Germline V gene data show CDR1 as SGHAT and CDR2 as FQDESV (reference sequence). CDR3 DNA: TGTGCCAGCAGCGTCTACAATGAGCAGTACTTC. Translating gives CASSVYNEQYF.

This clonotype was seen repeatedly, ten times or more. The chain links TRBV6-1 to TRBJ2-1, with TRBD2 identical over 9 bases. The CDR3 is 15 amino acids. Trimming removed 5 bases from V and 0 bases from J; junction bases left unmatched: 2. CDR1 and CDR2 from the germline V gene are MNHNS and SASEGT. The CDR3 loop reads CASSLSGSSYNEQFF. CDR3 coding DNA: TGTGCCAGCAGTCTTAGCGGGAGCTCCTACAATGAGCAGTTCTTC.

This clonotype was counted a single time. J is TRBJ2-3 and V is TRBV12-3 or TRBV12-4, with TRBD2 identical over 9 bases. The J call is uncertain, as TRBJ2-5 better fits the DNA end. CDR3 length: 16 residues. CDR3: CASSSGTSSGEKTQYF. The CDR3 DNA reads TGTGCCAGCAGTAGCGGGACTAGCTCGGGGGAAAAGACCCAGTACTTC.

In this sample, this clonotype is medium-sized (0.01 to 0.1%). At one end the junction does not follow the germline gene, possibly because of a read error. This sequence joins TRBV7-7 and TRBJ2-5; 10 bases line up with TRBD2. This CDR3 spans 15 amino acids. From germline, CDR1 is SSHAT and CDR2 FNYEAQ (reference sequence). CDR3 bases: TGTGCTAGCAGCCAACTAGCGGGAAGGGGGGAGACCCAGTACTTC. Translated: CASSQLAGRGETQYF.

This clonotype was seen ten or more times. The chain joins TRBV11-3 to TRBJ2-7; D ambiguous. The ends were cut back, 2 bases at V and 3 bases at J, with 11 bases in the middle. This CDR3 has 14 amino acids. In germline, CDR1 is SGHNT, CDR2 YENEEA. Here the CDR3 DNA reads TGTGCCAGCAGCTTATCCGCTGGGGTCTACGAGCAGTACTTC. It yields the protein CASSLSAGVYEQYF.

Details on this clonotype: Lacking the conserved final phenylalanine or tryptophan, this CDR3 likely reflects a read error. The limits of the CDR3 on the DNA are not certain, so only TCRdb's listed CDR3 is given. V is TRBV7-3 and J is TRBJ2-7. The CDR3 adds up to 15 amino acids, both ends counted. CDR1 SGHTA and CDR2 FQGTGA come from the germline V gene. CDR3 protein: CASSLTVANGYTFGS.

CDR3 sequence reads: CATSRAGGLSSPLHF. For the CDR3, the DNA is TGTGCCACCAGCAGAGCCGGGGGTCTTAGCTCACCCCTCCACTTT. V and J are TRBV15 and TRBJ1-6, with D tentatively TRBD1 (5 bases). The CDR3 length is 15 residues. Per the germline V gene, CDR1 is LNHNV and CDR2 is YYDKDF (reference sequence). The ends were cut back, 1 base at V and 10 bases at J, with 14 bases in the middle. The variable domain in full, with the rest retrieved from reference TRBV15 and TRBJ1-6, is DAMVIQNPRYQVTQFGKPVTLSCSQTLNHNVMYWYQQKSSQAPKLLFHYYDKDFNNEADTPDNFQSRRPNTSFCFLDIRSPGLGDTAMYLCATSRAGGLSSPLHFGNGTRLTVT.

This clonotype was counted a few times. The chain uses TRBV7-6 and TRBJ2-5; D is undetermined. With 0 bases removed from V and 2 bases from J, the gap between germline ends came to 10 bases. The CDR3 is 15 amino acids. Germline lookup yields CDR1 SGHVS and CDR2 FNYEAQ. The CDR3 spells CASSLALARQETQYF. The CDR3, as DNA: TGTGCCAGCAGCTTAGCGCTTGCACGACAAGAGACCCAGTACTTC.

The chain employs TRBV7-2 and TRBJ2-6, with D maybe TRBD1 (6 bases). Trimming removed 5 bases from V and 0 bases from J, with 8 bases in between. The CDR3 loop spans 15 amino acids. Germline V gives CDR1 SGHTA, CDR2 FQGNSA. CDR3: CASSPQGSGANVLTF. CDR3 DNA sequence: TGTGCCAGCAGCCCACAGGGCTCTGGGGCCAACGTCCTGACTTTC.

The V gene is TRBV6-2 or TRBV6-3, the J gene TRBJ2-3; a possible D gene is TRBD1 (6 bases). The tail of the sequence fits TRBJ2-5 better, so the J call may be wrong. The length of the CDR3 is 14 residues. The V gene's germline CDR1 is MNHEY and CDR2 SVGEGT. As DNA, the CDR3 is TGTGCCAGCGCGACCGGGACAACCCAAGAGACCCAGTACTTC. Translation gives CASATGTTQETQYF.

J is TRBJ2-5 and V is TRBV6-1, with D maybe TRBD1 (5 bases). The J call is doubtful: the DNA matches TRBJ2-7 better. Germline V lookup: CDR1 MNHNS, CDR2 SASEGT. CDR3 length equals 10 residues. DNA for the CDR3: TGTGCCAGCGGACACTACGAGCAGTACTTC. As protein: CASGHYEQYF.

Many counts were recorded for this clonotype. This sequence joins TRBV5-1 and TRBJ2-7, with D hard to call. CDR3 length equals 15 residues. V shed 4 bases and J shed 2 bases, with 16 bases lying between them. Germline V gives CDR1 SGHRS, CDR2 YFSETQ. CDR3 amino acids: CASSPQRTQTYEQYF. Here the CDR3 DNA reads TGCGCCAGCAGCCCCCAACGGACGCAGACCTACGAGCAGTACTTC.

Concerning this clonotype itself: A junction boundary mismatches the germline segment, possibly from a read error. The chain has TRBV12-3 or TRBV12-4 and TRBJ2-5; a weak D match, TRBD2 (5 bases). This CDR3 has 14 amino acids. For the CDR3, the DNA is TGTGCCAGCAGTTTCTCCCGGGTACTAGAGATCCAGTACTTC. Protein product: CASSFSRVLEIQYF.

The genes are TRBV6-2 or TRBV6-3 and TRBJ1-4, with D hard to call. The CDR3 totals 15 residues. Germline V CDR1 and CDR2: MNHEY, SVGEGT. V was clipped by 5 bases and J by 7 bases, with 17 bases between them. CDR3 amino acids: CASSEILGGFEKLFF. In DNA form, the CDR3 reads TGTGCCAGCAGTGAAATTCTGGGCGGCTTTGAAAAACTGTTTTTT.

This clonotype was seen a few times. The chain has TRBV7-2 and TRBJ2-1, with TRBD2 matching 10 bases. The germline V gene encodes CDR1 SGHTA and CDR2 FQGNSA. V gave up 5 bases and J gave up 3 bases; unmatched junction bases: 7. The CDR3 sequence is 16 residues long. CDR3 region: CASSHPGLAVYNEQFF. As DNA, the CDR3 is TGTGCCAGCAGCCACCCCGGACTAGCGGTCTACAATGAGCAGTTCTTC.

The chain recombines TRBV7-2 with TRBJ1-1; TRBD1 aligns across 10 bases. CDR1 is SGHTA, CDR2 FQGNSA, per germline. J was trimmed by 5 bases and V by 6 bases; bases with no gene match: 3. The CDR3 runs to 13 residues. CDR3 region: CASRRTGGTEAFF. As DNA, the CDR3 is TGTGCCAGCAGACGGACAGGGGGGACTGAAGCTTTCTTT.

About this clonotype: At one end, the junction sequence differs from germline, possibly due to a read error. This rearrangement joins TRBV7-7 to TRBJ2-3; 8 bases match TRBD1. The DNA end favors TRBJ2-5, so the J call may be wrong. Germline V gene sequence: CDR1 SSHAT, CDR2 FNYEAQ (reference sequence). The CDR3 is made up of 15 amino acids. DNA of the CDR3: TGTGCTAGCAGCCCACAGGGGGGACGGGGGGAGACCCAGTACTTC. This translates into CASSPQGGRGETQYF.

In the case of this clonotype: A much more abundant neighbour one base away suggests this may be a read error. The chain combines TRBV12-5 with TRBJ2-7, with TRBD2 matching 7 bases. This CDR3 region has 15 residues. Germline V CDR1 and CDR2: LGHNT, FRNRAP. The trim removed 7 bases at V and 7 bases at J, leaving 16 bases unmatched. The CDR3 DNA is TGTGCTAGTGCCCCCGGGACTACGTACATCAGTGAGCAGTACTTC. Its protein is CASAPGTTYISEQYF.

The chain employs TRBV7-6 and TRBJ2-5, with D unresolved. CDR1 and CDR2 from the germline V gene are SGHVS and FNYEAQ. The CDR3 is 15 residues long. Trimming took 0 bases from V and 0 from J, leaving 8 bases between them. DNA of the CDR3: TGTGCCAGCAGCTTAGCGGGCCGTGACCAAGAGACCCAGTACTTC. Translation gives CASSLAGRDQETQYF.

This clonotype was picked up many times. This chain links TRBV11-3 with TRBJ1-1; perhaps TRBD1 as D (5 bases). This CDR3 contains 14 residues. With 5 bases removed from V and 4 bases from J, the gap between germline ends came to 14 bases. Germline V gene sequence: CDR1 SGHNT, CDR2 YENEEA. As DNA, the CDR3 is TGTGCCAGCAGCCCGGGTGCAGGGACCACTGAAGCTTTCTTT. Protein: CASSPGAGTTEAFF.

J is TRBJ2-5 and V is TRBV7-6; D is undetermined. The J call may be faulty, since TRBJ2-1 better matches the DNA end. This CDR3 is built from 13 residues. Germline CDR1 SGHVS, CDR2 FNYEAQ. CDR3 nucleotides: TGTGCCAGCAGCCCCCCTATTGCACAACAGCAGTTCTTC. It translates to CASSPPIAQQQFF.

V usage is TRBV7-2 and J usage is TRBJ2-7; D assignment may be TRBD1 or TRBD2 (5 bases each). Judging by the DNA end, TRBJ2-1 fits better; the J call may be wrong. CDR1 and CDR2 (germline): SGHTA, FQGNSA. CDR3 size: 15 residues. The DNA for the CDR3 is TGTGCCAGCAGCTTCCGGGGCGGCTCCTACAATGAGCAGTTCTTC. Its translation: CASSFRGGSYNEQFF.